The 9 T cell receptor beta chains presented below share a single source sample, sequenced in a study of CD8+CD57+ T cells in acquired aplastic anemia (dated by TCRdb to the late 2010s). Data came from an Illumina HiSeq 2000. Genomic DNA served as template for TCR beta VDJ combination and CDR3 sequence profiling. The raw public data were reprocessed by TCRdb itself: fastp quality trimming at Q25, MiXCR clonotype calling, in-frame beta chains only. Identical CDR3 protein sequences are pooled into one entry, listed with their most common genes and DNA. The sample table records about 160,000 distinct CDR3 sequences; about 50% of these occur just once. More than 30% of the sample is taken by the ten largest. Patients chosen for sequencing had shown expansion of CD8+CD57+ cells by flow cytometry. Source material: sorted CD4+, CD8+, or CD8+CD57+ T cells (not recorded which) from PBMCs. The receptor source for this set is a human donor with aplastic anemia.

The rearrangement uses TRBV19 and TRBJ1-1; perhaps TRBD1 as D (5 bases). The V and J ends lost 5 bases and 4 bases respectively, with 14 bases between them. The CDR3 is made up of 14 amino acids. Germline values: CDR1 LNHDA, CDR2 SQIVND (reference sequence). CDR3 in DNA: TGTGCCAGTAGTGGGCGGGGGGACGGCACTGAAGCTTTCTTT. This translates into CASSGRGDGTEAFF. The variable domain in full, with the rest retrieved from reference TRBV19 and TRBJ1-1, is DGGITQSPKYLFRKEGQNVTLSCEQNLNHDAMYWYRQDPGQGLRLIYYSQIVNDFQKGDIAEGYSVSREKKESFPLTVTSAQKNPTAFYLCASSGRGDGTEAFFGQGTRLTVV.

Ten or more counts support this clonotype. The rearrangement joins TRBV14 to TRBJ1-1; perhaps TRBD1 as D (6 bases). The V end was cut by 1 base, the J end by 7 bases, with 16 bases between. This CDR3 region has 15 residues. Looked up from germline, CDR1 is SGHDN and CDR2 is FVKESK. The CDR3 DNA is TGTGCCAGCAGCCAAGGGGGTGTGGTGGACAGTGAAGCTTTCTTT. Protein sequence: CASSQGGVVDSEAFF.

The gene calls are TRBV7-9 and TRBJ2-7, with 8 bases matching TRBD2. The germline CDR1 and CDR2 sequences are SEHNR and FQNEAQ (reference sequence). The CDR3 has 15 amino acids. Losses at the gene ends were 2 bases for V and 3 bases for J; bases not matched to a gene: 6. The CDR3 is CASSLKGREGYEQYF. The CDR3 DNA follows: TGTGCCAGCAGCTTAAAAGGACGGGAGGGCTACGAGCAGTACTTC.

Regarding this clonotype: An end of the junction does not agree with germline; a read error may underlie this. The chain recombines TRBV4-3 with TRBJ2-1; D call uncertain. The CDR3 loop spans 8 amino acids. Germline V gene lookup returns CDR1 LGHNA and CDR2 YSLEER. In nucleotides, the CDR3 is TGCGCCAGCAGCCAAGATGTATTC. This gives the protein CASSQDVF.

The chain employs TRBV11-2 and TRBJ1-1, with no clear D. Germline-derived CDR1 and CDR2 are SGHAT and FQNNGV. Trimming removed 6 bases at V and 7 bases at J, with 21 bases between. The CDR3 spans 15 residues. This CDR3 is CASSSRLVEAGEAFF. The CDR3 DNA reads as TGTGCCAGCAGTAGTCGCCTGGTAGAGGCAGGTGAAGCTTTCTTT.

This clonotype was counted at least ten times. This chain links TRBV2 with TRBJ2-2; TRBD2 matches at 7 bases. J gave up 8 bases and V 2 bases, and 2 bases lay outside the gene matches. CDR3 size: 13 residues. Germline V gene lookup returns CDR1 SNHLY and CDR2 FYNNEI. CDR3 sequence reads: CASSEKRDGELFF. CDR3 DNA sequence: TGTGCCAGCAGTGAAAAGCGGGATGGGGAGCTGTTTTTT.

The chain carries TRBV13 and TRBJ2-3; 9 bases are shared with TRBD2. The junction had 12 bases not matched to a gene; V was cut back by 5 bases and J by 0 bases. Germline values: CDR1 PRHDT, CDR2 FYEKMQ (reference sequence). This CDR3 is built from 18 residues. CDR3 amino acids: CASSNNPLAGASTDTQYF. The CDR3 coding sequence is TGTGCCAGCAGCAACAACCCTTTAGCGGGAGCCAGCACAGATACGCAGTATTTT.

This clonotype was counted only a few times. CDR3 sequence (DNA): TGTGCCTGGAGTCTTACTAGCGGCAATGAGCAGTTCTTC. It encodes CAWSLTSGNEQFF. V is TRBV19 and J is TRBJ2-1; 8 nucleotides agree with TRBD2. V trimming: 11 bases; J trimming: 6 bases; junction bases outside the gene matches: 9. Germline V gene sequence: CDR1 LNHDA, CDR2 SQIVND (reference sequence). This CDR3 has 13 residues.

The rearrangement joins TRBV10-3 to TRBJ2-7; 11 bases are a match to TRBD2. This CDR3 has 16 amino acids. Germline-derived CDR1 and CDR2 are ENHRY and SYGVKD. V gave up 6 bases and J gave up 1 base; unmatched junction bases: 8. DNA for the CDR3: TGTGCCATCAGAGCGGGGACTAGCGGAGTTTCCTACGAGCAGTACTTC. Its translation is CAIRAGTSGVSYEQYF.